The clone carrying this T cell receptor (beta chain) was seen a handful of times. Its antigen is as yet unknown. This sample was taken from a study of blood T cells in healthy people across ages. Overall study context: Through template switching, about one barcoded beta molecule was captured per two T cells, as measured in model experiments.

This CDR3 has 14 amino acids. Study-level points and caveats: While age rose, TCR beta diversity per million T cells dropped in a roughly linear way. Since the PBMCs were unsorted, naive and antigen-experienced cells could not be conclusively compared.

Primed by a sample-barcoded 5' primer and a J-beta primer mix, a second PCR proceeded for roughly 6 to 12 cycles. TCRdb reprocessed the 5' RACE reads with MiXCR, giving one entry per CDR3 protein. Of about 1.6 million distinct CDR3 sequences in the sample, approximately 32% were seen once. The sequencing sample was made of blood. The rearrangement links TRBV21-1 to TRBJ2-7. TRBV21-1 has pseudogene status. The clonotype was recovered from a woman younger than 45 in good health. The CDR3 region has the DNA TGTGCCAGCAGCAACAGCAGGAGGACCTACGAGCAGTACTTC. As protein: CASSNSRRTYEQYF.